This T cell receptor (beta chain) was observed in a study of cytomegalovirus exposure and HLA in healthy donors. For the study at large: For the approximately 400 genotyped donors, about 81% fell within the Caucasian-associated ancestry cluster. Study-level results: A later analysis, which compared TCR beta chains of equal frequency, found the HLA-associated ones more clonally expanded.

PCR amplification relied on 60 Vbeta primers (plus 13 Jbeta primers). Assay: immunoSEQ multiplex PCR; the TCRdb copy retains only in-frame clones and omits some. The sample has around 150,000 clones, about 79% seen once. Per the germline V gene, CDR1 is MGHRA and CDR2 is YSYEKL. The CDR3 has 15 residues. Unmatched junction bases numbered 6, after V lost 1 base and J lost 4 bases. With regard to this clone: Its cognate antigen is unknown.

This TCR came from a woman between 45 and 60 years old in good health and CMV-seropositive. This chain connects TRBV4-1 to TRBJ2-7, with 8 bases lining up with TRBD2. The sequenced sample was PBMCs. CDR3 in amino acids: CASSQAPGGPYEQYF. In nucleotides, the CDR3 is TGCGCCAGCAGCCAAGCGCCGGGGGGGCCTTACGAGCAGTACTTC.